The present entry profiles one TCR beta chain with its context. These data are taken from a study of blood T cell repertoires in COVID-19. Per the authors' pipeline: The assay estimated nucleated cells by amplifying reference gene primers. The protocol was immunoSEQ multiplex PCR, while the TCRdb copy is restricted to in-frame clones and leaves out a portion. That table is the source of V, J and clone size, and D and trimming were worked out from the DNA. The table records under 200,000 clones, roughly 84% of them present only once. Germline trimming cut 0 bases from V and 6 bases from J; bases unmatched to any gene: 9. Germline V CDR1 and CDR2: MRHNA, SNTAGT. There are 16 residues in the CDR3.

This receptor was obtained from a woman aged 50 to 60 with COVID-19, enrolled during active disease. The chain couples TRBV6-4 to TRBJ1-2; 8 bases align to TRBD1. Source material: peripheral blood. CDR3 protein: CASSDSFRTGNHGYTF. DNA of the CDR3: TGTGCCAGCAGTGACTCCTTTCGGACAGGGAACCATGGCTACACCTTC.